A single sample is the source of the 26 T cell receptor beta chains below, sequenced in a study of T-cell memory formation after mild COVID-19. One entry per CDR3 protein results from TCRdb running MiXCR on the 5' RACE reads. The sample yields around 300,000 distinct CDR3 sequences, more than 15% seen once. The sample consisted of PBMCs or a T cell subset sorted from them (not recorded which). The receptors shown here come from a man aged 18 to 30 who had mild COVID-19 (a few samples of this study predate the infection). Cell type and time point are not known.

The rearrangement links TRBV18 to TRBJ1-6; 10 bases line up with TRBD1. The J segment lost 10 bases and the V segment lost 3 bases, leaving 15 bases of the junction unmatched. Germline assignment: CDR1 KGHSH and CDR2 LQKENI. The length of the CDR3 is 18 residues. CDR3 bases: TGTGCCAGCTCACCTAATGGGTACACCGGGACAGGGGTATCACCCCTCCACTTT. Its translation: CASSPNGYTGTGVSPLHF.

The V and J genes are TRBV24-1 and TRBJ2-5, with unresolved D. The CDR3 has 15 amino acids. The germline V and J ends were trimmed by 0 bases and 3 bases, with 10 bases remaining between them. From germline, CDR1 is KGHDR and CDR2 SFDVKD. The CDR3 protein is CATSDLAESKETQYF. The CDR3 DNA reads TGTGCCACCAGTGATTTGGCGGAGAGTAAAGAGACCCAGTACTTC.

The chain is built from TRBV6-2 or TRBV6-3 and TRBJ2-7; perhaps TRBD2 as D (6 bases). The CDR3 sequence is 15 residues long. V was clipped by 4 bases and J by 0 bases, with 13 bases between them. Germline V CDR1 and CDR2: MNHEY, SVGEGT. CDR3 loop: CASSFKGGASYEQYF. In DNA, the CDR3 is TGTGCCAGCAGTTTCAAGGGCGGGGCCTCCTACGAGCAGTACTTC.

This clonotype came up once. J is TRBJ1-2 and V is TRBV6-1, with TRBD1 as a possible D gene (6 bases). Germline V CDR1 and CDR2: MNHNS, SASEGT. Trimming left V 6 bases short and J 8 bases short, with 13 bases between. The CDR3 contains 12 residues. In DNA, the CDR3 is TGTGCCAGCAGCGTACAGGGAGACGGCTACACCTTC. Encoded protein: CASSVQGDGYTF.

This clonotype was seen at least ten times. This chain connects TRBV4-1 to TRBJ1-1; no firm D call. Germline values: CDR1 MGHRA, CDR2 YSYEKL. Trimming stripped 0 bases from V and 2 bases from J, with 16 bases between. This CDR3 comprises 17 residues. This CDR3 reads CASSQEPPDFGNTEAFF. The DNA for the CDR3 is TGCGCCAGCAGCCAAGAGCCCCCCGACTTCGGAAACACTGAAGCTTTCTTT.

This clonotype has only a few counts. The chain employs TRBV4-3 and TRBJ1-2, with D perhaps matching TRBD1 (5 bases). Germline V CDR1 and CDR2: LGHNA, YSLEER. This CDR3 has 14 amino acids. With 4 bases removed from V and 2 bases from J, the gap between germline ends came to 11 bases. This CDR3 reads CASSLGGGNYGYTF. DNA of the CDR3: TGCGCCAGCAGCCTGGGGGGGGGAAACTATGGCTACACCTTC.

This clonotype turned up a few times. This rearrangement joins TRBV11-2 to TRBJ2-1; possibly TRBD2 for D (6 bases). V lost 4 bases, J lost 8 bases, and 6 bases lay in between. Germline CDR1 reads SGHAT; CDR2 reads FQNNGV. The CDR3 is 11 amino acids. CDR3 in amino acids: CASSSGDEQFF. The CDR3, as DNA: TGTGCCAGCAGCTCGGGGGATGAGCAGTTCTTC.

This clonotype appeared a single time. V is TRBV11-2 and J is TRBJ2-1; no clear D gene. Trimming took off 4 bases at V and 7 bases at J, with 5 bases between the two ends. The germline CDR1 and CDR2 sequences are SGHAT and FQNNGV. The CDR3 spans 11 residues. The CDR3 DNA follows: TGTGCCAGCAGCTACCCAAATGAGCAGTTCTTC. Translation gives CASSYPNEQFF.

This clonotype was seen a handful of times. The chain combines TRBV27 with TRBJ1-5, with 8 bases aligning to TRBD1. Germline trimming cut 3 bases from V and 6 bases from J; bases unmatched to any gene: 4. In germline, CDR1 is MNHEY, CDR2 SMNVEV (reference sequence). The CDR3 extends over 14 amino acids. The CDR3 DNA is TGTGCCAGCAGTTTCCAGGGGGCGAGTCAGCCCCAGCATTTT. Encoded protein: CASSFQGASQPQHF.

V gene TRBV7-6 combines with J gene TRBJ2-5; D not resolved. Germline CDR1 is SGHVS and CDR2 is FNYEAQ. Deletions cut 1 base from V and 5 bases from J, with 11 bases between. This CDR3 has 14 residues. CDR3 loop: CASSLGLVLETQYF. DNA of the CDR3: TGTGCCAGCAGCTTAGGCCTAGTCTTGGAGACCCAGTACTTC.

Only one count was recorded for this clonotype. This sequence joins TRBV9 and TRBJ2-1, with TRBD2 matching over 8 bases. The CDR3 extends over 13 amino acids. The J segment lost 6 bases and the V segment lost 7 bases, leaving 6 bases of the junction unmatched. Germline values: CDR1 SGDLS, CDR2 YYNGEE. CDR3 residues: CASAGLGGNEQFF. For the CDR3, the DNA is TGTGCCAGCGCGGGACTAGGTGGCAATGAGCAGTTCTTC.

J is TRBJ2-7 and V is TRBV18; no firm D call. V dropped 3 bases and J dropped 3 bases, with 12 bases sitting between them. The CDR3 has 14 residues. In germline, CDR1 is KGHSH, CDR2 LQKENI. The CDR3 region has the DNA TGTGCCAGCTCACCGAACGGAGTCGGCTACGAGCAGTACGTC. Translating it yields CASSPNGVGYEQYV.

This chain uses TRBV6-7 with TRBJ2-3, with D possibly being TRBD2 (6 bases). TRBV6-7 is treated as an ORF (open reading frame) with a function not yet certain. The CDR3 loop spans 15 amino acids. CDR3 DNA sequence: TGTCGCCGACGGCTAGCGCTCACCTGGGCCAATTCGCAGTATTTT. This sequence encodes CRRRLALTWANSQYF.

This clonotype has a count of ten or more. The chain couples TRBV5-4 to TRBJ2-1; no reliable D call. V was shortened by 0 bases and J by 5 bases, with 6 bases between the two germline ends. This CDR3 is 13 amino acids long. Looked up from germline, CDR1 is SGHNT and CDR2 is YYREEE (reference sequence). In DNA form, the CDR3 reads TGTGCCAGCAGCTTGGGGCCCGACAATGAGCAGTTCTTC. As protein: CASSLGPDNEQFF.

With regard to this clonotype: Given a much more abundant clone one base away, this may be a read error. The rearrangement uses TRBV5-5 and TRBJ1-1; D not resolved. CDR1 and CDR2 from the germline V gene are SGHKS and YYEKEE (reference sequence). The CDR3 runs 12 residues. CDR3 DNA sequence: TGTGCCAGCAGCTTGGAGAAGGCTGAAGCTATCTTT. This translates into CASSLEKAEAIF.

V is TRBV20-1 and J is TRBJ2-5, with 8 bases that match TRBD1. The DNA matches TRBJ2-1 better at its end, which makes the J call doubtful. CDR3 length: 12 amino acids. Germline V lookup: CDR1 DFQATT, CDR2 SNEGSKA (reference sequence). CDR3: CSASRGQDEQFF. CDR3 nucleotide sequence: TGCAGTGCTAGCAGGGGGCAGGATGAGCAGTTCTTC.

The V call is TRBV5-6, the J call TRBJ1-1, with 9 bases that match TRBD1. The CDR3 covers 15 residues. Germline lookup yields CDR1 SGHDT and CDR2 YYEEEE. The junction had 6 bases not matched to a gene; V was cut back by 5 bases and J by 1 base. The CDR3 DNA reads TGTGCCAGCAGTCCCGGGACAGGGAAGAACACTGAAGCTTTCTTT. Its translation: CASSPGTGKNTEAFF.

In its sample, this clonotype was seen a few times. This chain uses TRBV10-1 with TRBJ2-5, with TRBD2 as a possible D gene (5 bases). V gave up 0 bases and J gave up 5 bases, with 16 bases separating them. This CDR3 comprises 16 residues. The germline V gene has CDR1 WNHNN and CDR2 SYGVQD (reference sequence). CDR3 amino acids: CASSESSDYPIETQYF. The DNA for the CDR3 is TGCGCCAGCAGTGAGTCAAGCGACTACCCGATTGAGACCCAGTACTTC.

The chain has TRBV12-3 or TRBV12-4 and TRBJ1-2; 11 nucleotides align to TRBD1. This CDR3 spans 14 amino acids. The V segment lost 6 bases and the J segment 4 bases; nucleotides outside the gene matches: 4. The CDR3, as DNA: TGTGCCAGCAGAGATGGGACAGGGGGCTATGGCTACACCTTC. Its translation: CASRDGTGGYGYTF.

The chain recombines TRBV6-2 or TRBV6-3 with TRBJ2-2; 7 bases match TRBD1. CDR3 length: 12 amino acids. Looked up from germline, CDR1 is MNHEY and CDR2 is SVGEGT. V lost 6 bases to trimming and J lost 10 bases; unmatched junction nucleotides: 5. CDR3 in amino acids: CASRDDREELFF. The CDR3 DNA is TGTGCCAGCAGGGACGACAGGGAGGAGCTGTTTTTT.

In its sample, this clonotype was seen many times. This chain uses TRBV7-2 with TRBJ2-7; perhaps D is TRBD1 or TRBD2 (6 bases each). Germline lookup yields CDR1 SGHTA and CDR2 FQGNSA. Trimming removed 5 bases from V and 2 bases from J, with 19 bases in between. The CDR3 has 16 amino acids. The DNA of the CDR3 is TGTGCCAGCAGCCGAGGGGGGCCTATGACTGCCTACGAGCAGTACGTC. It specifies CASSRGGPMTAYEQYV.

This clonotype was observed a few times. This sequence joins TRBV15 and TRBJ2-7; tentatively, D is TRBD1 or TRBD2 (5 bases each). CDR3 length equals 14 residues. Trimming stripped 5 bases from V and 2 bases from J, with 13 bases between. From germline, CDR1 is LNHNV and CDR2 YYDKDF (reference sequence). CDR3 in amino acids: CATSRDLITYEQYF. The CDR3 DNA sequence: TGTGCCACCAGCCGGGACCTCATCACCTACGAGCAGTACTTC.

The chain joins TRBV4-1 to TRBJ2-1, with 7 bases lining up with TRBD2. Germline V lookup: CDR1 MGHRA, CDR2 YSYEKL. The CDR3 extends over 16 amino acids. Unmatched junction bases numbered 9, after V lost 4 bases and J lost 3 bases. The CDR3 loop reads CASSPGRGEGYNEQFF. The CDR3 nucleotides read TGCGCCAGCAGCCCAGGACGGGGGGAAGGCTACAATGAGCAGTTCTTC.

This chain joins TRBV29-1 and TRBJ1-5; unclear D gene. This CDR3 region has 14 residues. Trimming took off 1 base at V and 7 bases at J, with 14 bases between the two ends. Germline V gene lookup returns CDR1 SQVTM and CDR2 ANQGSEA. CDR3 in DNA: TGCAGCGTTGAAGTGGGCAGGAAAGCCCAGCCCCAGCATTTT. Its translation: CSVEVGRKAQPQHF.

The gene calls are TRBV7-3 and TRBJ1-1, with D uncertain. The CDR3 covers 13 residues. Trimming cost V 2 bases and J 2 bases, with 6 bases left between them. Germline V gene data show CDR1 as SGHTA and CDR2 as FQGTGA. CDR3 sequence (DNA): TGTGCCAGCAGCTTACAGGCAAACACTGAAGCTTTCTTT. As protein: CASSLQANTEAFF.

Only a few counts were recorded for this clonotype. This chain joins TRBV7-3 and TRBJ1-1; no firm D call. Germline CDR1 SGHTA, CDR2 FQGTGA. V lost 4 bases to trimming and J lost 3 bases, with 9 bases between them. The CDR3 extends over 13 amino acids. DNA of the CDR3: TGTGCCAGCAGCTCCGGACTCGACACTGAAGCTTTCTTT. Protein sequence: CASSSGLDTEAFF.